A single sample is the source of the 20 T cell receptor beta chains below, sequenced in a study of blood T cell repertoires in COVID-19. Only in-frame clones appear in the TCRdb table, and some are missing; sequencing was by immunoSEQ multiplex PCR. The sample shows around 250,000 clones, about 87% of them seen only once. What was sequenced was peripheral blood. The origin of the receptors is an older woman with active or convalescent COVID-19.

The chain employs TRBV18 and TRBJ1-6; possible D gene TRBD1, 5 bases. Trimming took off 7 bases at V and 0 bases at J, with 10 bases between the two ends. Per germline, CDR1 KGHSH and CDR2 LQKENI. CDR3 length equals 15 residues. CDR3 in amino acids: CASCPDTSYNSPLHF. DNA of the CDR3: TGTGCCAGCTGTCCGGACACCTCCTATAATTCACCCCTCCACTTT.

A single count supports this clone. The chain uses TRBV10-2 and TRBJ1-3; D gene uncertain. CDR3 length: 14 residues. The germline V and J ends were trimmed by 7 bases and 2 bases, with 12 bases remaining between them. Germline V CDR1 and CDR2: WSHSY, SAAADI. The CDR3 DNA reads TGCGCCAGCATTGGGCCCCTGGCTGGAAACACCATATATTTT. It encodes CASIGPLAGNTIYF.

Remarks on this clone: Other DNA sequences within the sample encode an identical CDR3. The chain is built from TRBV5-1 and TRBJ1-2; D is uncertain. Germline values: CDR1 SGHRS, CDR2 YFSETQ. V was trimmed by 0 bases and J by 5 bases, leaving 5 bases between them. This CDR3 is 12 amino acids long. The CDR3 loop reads CASSLDGYGYTF. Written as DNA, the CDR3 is TGCGCCAGCAGCTTGGACGGGTATGGCTACACCTTC.

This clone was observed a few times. The CDR3 region is CASSLAGSGGATDTQYF. DNA for the CDR3: TGTGCCAGCAGCTTGGCCGGGAGCGGGGGGGCAACAGATACGCAGTATTTT. The chain uses TRBV5-5 and TRBJ2-3, with TRBD2 matching 10 bases. The CDR3 is 17 residues long. The V and J ends lost 0 bases and 3 bases, in that order; junction bases with no gene match: 7. Germline V gene sequence: CDR1 SGHKS, CDR2 YYEKEE (reference sequence).

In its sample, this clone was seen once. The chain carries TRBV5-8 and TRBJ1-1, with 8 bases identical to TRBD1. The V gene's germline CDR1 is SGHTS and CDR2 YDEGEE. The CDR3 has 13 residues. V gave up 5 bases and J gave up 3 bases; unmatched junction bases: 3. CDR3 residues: CASRGTGHTEAFF. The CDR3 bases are TGTGCCAGCAGGGGGACAGGTCACACTGAAGCTTTCTTT.

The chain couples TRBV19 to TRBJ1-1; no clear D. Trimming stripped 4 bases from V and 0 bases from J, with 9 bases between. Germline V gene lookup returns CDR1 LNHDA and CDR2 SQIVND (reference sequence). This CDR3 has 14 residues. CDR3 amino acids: CASSNPAMNTEAFF. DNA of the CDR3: TGTGCCAGTAGTAACCCCGCGATGAACACTGAAGCTTTCTTT.

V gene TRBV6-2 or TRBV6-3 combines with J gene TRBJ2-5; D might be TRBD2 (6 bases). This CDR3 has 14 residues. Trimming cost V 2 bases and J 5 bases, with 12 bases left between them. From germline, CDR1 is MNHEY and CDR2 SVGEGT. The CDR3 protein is CASSYHTSYETQYF. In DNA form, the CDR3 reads TGTGCCAGCAGTTACCACACTAGCTACGAGACCCAGTACTTC.

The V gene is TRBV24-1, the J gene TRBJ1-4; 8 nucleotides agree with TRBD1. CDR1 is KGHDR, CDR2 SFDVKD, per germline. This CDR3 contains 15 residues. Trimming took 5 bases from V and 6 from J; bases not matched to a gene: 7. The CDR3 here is CATSVSTGDHEKLFF. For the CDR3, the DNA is TGTGCCACCAGTGTCTCGACAGGGGATCATGAAAAACTGTTTTTT.

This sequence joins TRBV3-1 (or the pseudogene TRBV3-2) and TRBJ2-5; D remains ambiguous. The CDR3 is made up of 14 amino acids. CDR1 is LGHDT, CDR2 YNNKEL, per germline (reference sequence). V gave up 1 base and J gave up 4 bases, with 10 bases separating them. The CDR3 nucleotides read TGTGCCAGCAGCCAAGGTCATAGCCGAGAGACCCAGTACTTC. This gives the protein CASSQGHSRETQYF.

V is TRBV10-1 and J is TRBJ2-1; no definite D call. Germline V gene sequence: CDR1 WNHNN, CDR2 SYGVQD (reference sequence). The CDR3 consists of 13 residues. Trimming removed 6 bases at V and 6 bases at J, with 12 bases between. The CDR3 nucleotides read TGCGCCAGCAGCCCGTCTCCTTTCAATGAGCAGTTCTTC. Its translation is CASSPSPFNEQFF.

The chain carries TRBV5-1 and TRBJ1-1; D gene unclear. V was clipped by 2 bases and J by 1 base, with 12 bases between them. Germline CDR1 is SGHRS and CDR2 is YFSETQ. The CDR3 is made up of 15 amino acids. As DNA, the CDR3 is TGCGCCAGCAGCTTAAGGAGTAGCGGGAACACTGAAGCTTTCTTT. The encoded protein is CASSLRSSGNTEAFF.

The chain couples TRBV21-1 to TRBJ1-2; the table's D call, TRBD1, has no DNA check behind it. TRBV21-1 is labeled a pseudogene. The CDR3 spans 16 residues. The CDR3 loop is CASSKALWTVYYGYTF. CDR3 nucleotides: TGTGCCAGCAGCAAAGCGCTTTGGACAGTTTATTATGGCTACACCTTC.

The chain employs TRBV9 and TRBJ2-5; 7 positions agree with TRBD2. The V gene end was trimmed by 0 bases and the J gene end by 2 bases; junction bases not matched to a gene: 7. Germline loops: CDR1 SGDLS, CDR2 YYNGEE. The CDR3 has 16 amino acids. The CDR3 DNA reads TGTGCCAGCAGCGTAGCTACGTGGGGAGGGCAAGAGACCCAGTACTTC. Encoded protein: CASSVATWGGQETQYF. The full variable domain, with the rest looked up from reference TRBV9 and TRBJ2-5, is DSGVTQTPKHLITATGQRVTLRCSPRSGDLSVYWYQQSLDQGLQFLIQYYNGEERAKGNILERFSAQQFPDLHSELNLSSLELGDSALYFCASSVATWGGQETQYFGPGTRLLVL.

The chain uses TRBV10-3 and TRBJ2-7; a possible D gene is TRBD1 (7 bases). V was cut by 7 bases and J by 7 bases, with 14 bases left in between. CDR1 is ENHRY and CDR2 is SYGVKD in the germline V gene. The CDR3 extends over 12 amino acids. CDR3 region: CAINIQGGEQYF. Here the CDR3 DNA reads TGTGCCATCAATATCCAGGGGGGTGAGCAGTACTTC.

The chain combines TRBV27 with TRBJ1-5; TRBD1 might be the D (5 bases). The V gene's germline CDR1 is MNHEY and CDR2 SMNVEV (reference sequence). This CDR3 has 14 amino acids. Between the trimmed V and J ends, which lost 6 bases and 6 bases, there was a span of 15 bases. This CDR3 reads CASRVGGRGQPQHF. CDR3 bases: TGTGCCAGCAGGGTGGGGGGGAGAGGTCAGCCCCAGCATTTT.

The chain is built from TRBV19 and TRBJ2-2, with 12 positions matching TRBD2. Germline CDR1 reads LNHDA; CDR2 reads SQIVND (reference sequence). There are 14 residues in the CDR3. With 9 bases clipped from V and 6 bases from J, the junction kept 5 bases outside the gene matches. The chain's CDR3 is CASRLAGASGELFF. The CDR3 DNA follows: TGTGCCAGCCGACTAGCGGGGGCGTCCGGGGAGCTGTTTTTT.

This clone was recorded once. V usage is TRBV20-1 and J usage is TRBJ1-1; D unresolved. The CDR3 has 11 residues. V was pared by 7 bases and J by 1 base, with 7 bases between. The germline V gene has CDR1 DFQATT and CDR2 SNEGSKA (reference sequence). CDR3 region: CSVPWNTEAFF. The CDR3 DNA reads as TGCAGTGTTCCGTGGAACACTGAAGCTTTCTTT.

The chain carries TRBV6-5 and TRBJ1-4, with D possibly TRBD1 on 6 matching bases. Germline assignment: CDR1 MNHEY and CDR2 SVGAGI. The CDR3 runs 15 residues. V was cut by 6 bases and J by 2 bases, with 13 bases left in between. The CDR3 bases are TGTGCCAGCAGACGAAACAGGGCGACTAATGAAAAACTGTTTTTT. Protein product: CASRRNRATNEKLFF.

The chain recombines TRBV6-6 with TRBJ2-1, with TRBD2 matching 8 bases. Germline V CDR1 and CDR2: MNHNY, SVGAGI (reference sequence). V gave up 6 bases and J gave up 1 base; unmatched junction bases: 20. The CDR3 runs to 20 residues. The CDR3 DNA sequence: TGTGCCAGCAGCAACTTACCCGGGAGCGGGGGTAAAACGTCCTACAATGAGCAGTTCTTC. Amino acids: CASSNLPGSGGKTSYNEQFF.

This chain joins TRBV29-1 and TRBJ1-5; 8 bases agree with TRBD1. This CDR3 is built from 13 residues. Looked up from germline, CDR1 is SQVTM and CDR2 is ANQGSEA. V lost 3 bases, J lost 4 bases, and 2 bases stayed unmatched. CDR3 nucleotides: TGCAGCGTTGATCAGGGGGCGAATCAGCCCCAGCATTTT. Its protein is CSVDQGANQPQHF.